These 18 T cell receptor beta chains were sequenced from one sample in a study of T cells in Graves' hyperthyroidism and ophthalmopathy. The TCR beta CDR3 regions underwent amplification using RNA transcripts as the source. The HTBI primer set served for first-round RT-PCR of the TCR CDR3. TCRdb passed the multiplex PCR reads through MiXCR, listing each CDR3 protein once. The table shows 340,000 or so distinct CDR3 sequences, with approximately 18% occurring only once. Sequenced: blood. The source is a woman between 45 and 60 years old with Graves' hyperthyroidism.

This clonotype was observed at least ten times. The chain has TRBV2 and TRBJ1-2; a possible D gene is TRBD1 (6 bases). The CDR3 has 13 amino acids. Germline assignment: CDR1 SNHLY and CDR2 FYNNEI. V lost 5 bases and J lost 7, with 14 bases in between. The CDR3 DNA reads TGTGCCAGCAGTCAGGGGATACCGCCTGGCTACACCTTC. Translation gives CASSQGIPPGYTF.

This clonotype has a count of ten or more. V gene TRBV30 combines with J gene TRBJ2-3; no firm D call. V lost 0 bases and J lost 0, with 10 bases in between. The CDR3 length is 15 residues. Germline V lookup: CDR1 GTSNPN, CDR2 SVGIG (reference sequence). The CDR3 spells CAWSVLGESTDTQYF. In DNA, the CDR3 is TGTGCCTGGAGTGTACTTGGAGAGAGCACAGATACGCAGTATTTT.

This clonotype came up a few times. CDR3 sequence reads: CASVVSGRGGEQYF. CDR3 coding DNA: TGTGCCAGCGTAGTTAGCGGGAGGGGGGGTGAGCAGTACTTC. The V gene is TRBV2, the J gene TRBJ2-7, with 11 bases matching TRBD2. Germline V lookup: CDR1 SNHLY, CDR2 FYNNEI. The CDR3 is 14 residues long. The V segment lost 8 bases and the J segment 7 bases; nucleotides outside the gene matches: 10. The full variable domain, its missing parts supplied by reference TRBV2 and TRBJ2-7, is EPEVTQTPSHQVTQMGQEVILRCVPISNHLYFYWYRQILGQKVEFLVSFYNNEISEKSEIFDDQFSVERPDGSNFTLKIRSTKLEDSAMYFCASVVSGRGGEQYFGPGTRLTVT.

This chain connects TRBV9 to TRBJ1-6; tentative D call: TRBD1 (5 bases). Per germline, CDR1 SGDLS and CDR2 YYNGEE. The V end lost 4 bases, the J end lost 0 bases, and 14 bases lay between the germline ends. The CDR3 runs 17 residues. The CDR3 sequence is CASSFRDFRSYNSPLHF. The CDR3 region has the DNA TGTGCCAGCAGCTTCAGGGATTTCCGCTCCTATAATTCACCCCTCCACTTT. Together with reference TRBV9 and TRBJ1-6, the CDR3 gives the full variable domain: DSGVTQTPKHLITATGQRVTLRCSPRSGDLSVYWYQQSLDQGLQFLIQYYNGEERAKGNILERFSAQQFPDLHSELNLSSLELGDSALYFCASSFRDFRSYNSPLHFGNGTRLTVT.

This clonotype was observed at least ten times. The V call is TRBV11-2, the J call TRBJ2-3, with TRBD2 matching over 7 bases. V lost 4 bases and J lost 0; bases outside the gene matches: 4. Germline V gene sequence: CDR1 SGHAT, CDR2 FQNNGV. The CDR3 is 15 residues long. The CDR3 spells CASSYFSGSTDTQYF. The DNA for the CDR3 is TGTGCCAGCAGCTATTTTAGCGGGAGCACAGATACGCAGTATTTT.

Ten or more counts support this clonotype. This chain uses TRBV6-1 with TRBJ1-2, with 8 bases aligning to TRBD1. The CDR3 has 14 residues. The ends lost 7 bases at V and 4 bases at J; junction bases unmatched: 8. The germline V gene encodes CDR1 MNHNS and CDR2 SASEGT. In nucleotides, the CDR3 is TGTGCCAGCAAGGGGACAGGCGGCCTCTATGGCTACACCTTC. Protein sequence: CASKGTGGLYGYTF.

This clonotype appeared a few times. The chain carries TRBV10-2 and TRBJ2-3; a possible D gene is TRBD2 (7 bases). CDR1 WSHSY and CDR2 SAAADI come from the germline V gene. This CDR3 is 16 amino acids long. V lost 6 bases and J 6 bases, leaving 22 bases between the germline ends. CDR3 sequence: CASRKGGVGQGDTQYF. In nucleotides, the CDR3 is TGCGCCAGCAGGAAGGGAGGGGTGGGGCAGGGGGATACGCAGTATTTT.

Regarding this clonotype: The junction and the germline gene differ at one end; a read error may be behind it. J is TRBJ1-5 and V is TRBV5-1; D is unclear. CDR3 length: 14 residues. CDR1 and CDR2 from the germline V gene are SGHRS and YFSETQ. CDR3 nucleotides: TGTGCCAGCAGTTTAGAATATAGCAATCAGCCCCAGCATTTT. Protein: CASSLEYSNQPQHF.

This clonotype was picked up many times. The chain is built from TRBV30 and TRBJ1-1; D is uncertain. The CDR3 spans 13 residues. From germline, CDR1 is GTSNPN and CDR2 SVGIG (reference sequence). V was shortened by 3 bases and J by 6 bases, with 14 bases between the two germline ends. DNA of the CDR3: TGTGCCTGGAGGCGCGTTGGAAATGCTGAAGCTTTCTTT. Translating it yields CAWRRVGNAEAFF.

V is TRBV7-9 and J is TRBJ1-5, with D unresolved. The CDR3 length is 16 residues. Germline V gene sequence: CDR1 SEHNR, CDR2 FQNEAQ (reference sequence). V lost 4 bases and J lost 5, with 18 bases in between. DNA of the CDR3: TGTGCCAGCAGCTCTGAAGCCGGGCCGGGCGATCAGCCCCAGCATTTT. This encodes CASSSEAGPGDQPQHF. Variable domain in full (rest from reference TRBV7-9 and TRBJ1-5): DTGVSQNPRHKITKRGQNVTFRCDPISEHNRLYWYRQTLGQGPEFLTYFQNEAQLEKSRLLSDRFSAERPKGSFSTLEIQRTEQGDSAMYLCASSSEAGPGDQPQHFGDGTRLSIL.

The chain carries TRBV19 and TRBJ2-7, with TRBD2 as a possible D gene (5 bases). This CDR3 comprises 14 residues. Deletions cut 5 bases from V and 2 bases from J, with 13 bases between. Germline assignment: CDR1 LNHDA and CDR2 SQIVND (reference sequence). The CDR3 nucleotides are TGTGCCAGTAGTGATAGCGAATCCCCCTACGAGCAGTACTTC. Translating gives CASSDSESPYEQYF.

The chain employs TRBV20-1 and TRBJ2-1, with 8 bases fitting TRBD2. Losses at the gene ends were 3 bases for V and 8 bases for J; bases not matched to a gene: 12. This CDR3 comprises 15 residues. Germline lookup yields CDR1 DFQATT and CDR2 SNEGSKA (reference sequence). CDR3 coding DNA: TGCAGTGCTAGGGAGACGGGTAGCGGGGTAGATGAGCAGTTCTTC. Protein sequence: CSARETGSGVDEQFF.

This clonotype has just a few counts. J is TRBJ2-7 and V is TRBV5-5; 9 bases agree with TRBD1. J was trimmed by 2 bases and V by 3 bases; bases with no gene match: 6. CDR1 SGHKS and CDR2 YYEKEE come from the germline V gene (reference sequence). The CDR3 is 15 amino acids. The CDR3 sequence is CASSSQGASPYEQYF. Here the CDR3 DNA reads TGTGCCAGCAGCTCACAGGGGGCGTCCCCCTACGAGCAGTACTTC.

The V and J genes are TRBV20-1 and TRBJ2-6; D gene uncertain. This CDR3 region has 16 residues. Germline V gene sequence: CDR1 DFQATT, CDR2 SNEGSKA (reference sequence). Trimming took 0 bases from V and 2 from J, leaving 11 bases between them. CDR3 coding DNA: TGCAGTGCTAGAGATCCGACTTCCACTGGGGCCAACGTCCTGACTTTC. Its protein product is CSARDPTSTGANVLTF.

This clonotype was seen only a few times. This chain connects TRBV20-1 to TRBJ2-5, with TRBD2 identical over 8 bases. The CDR3 loop spans 13 amino acids. Germline CDR1 is DFQATT and CDR2 is SNEGSKA (reference sequence). J was trimmed by 5 bases and V by 6 bases; bases with no gene match: 8. The CDR3 DNA sequence: TGCAGTGCGGAAGCGGGAGTGCTGGAGACCCAGTACTTC. Its translation: CSAEAGVLETQYF.

The rearrangement uses TRBV6-5 and TRBJ1-2; weak D call: TRBD1 (5 bases). The CDR3 has 14 amino acids. The ends were cut back, 0 bases at V and 4 bases at J, with 9 bases in the middle. Germline lookup yields CDR1 MNHEY and CDR2 SVGAGI. CDR3 DNA sequence: TGTGCCAGCAGTTACTCAGGCGGGACCTATGGCTACACCTTC. This translates into CASSYSGGTYGYTF.

At least ten counts were recorded for this clonotype. The genes are TRBV5-5 and TRBJ2-3; D is ambiguous. The germline V and J ends were trimmed by 6 bases and 0 bases, with 17 bases remaining between them. The CDR3 runs to 16 residues. Germline V gene lookup returns CDR1 SGHKS and CDR2 YYEKEE (reference sequence). CDR3: CASNGERNPSTDTQYF. The CDR3 DNA follows: TGTGCCAGCAATGGAGAAAGGAATCCTAGCACAGATACGCAGTATTTT.

V and J are TRBV6-1 and TRBJ1-1; D gene ambiguous. This CDR3 is built from 13 residues. Germline V CDR1 and CDR2: MNHNS, SASEGT. Trimming took off 6 bases at V and 3 bases at J, with 11 bases between the two ends. This chain's CDR3 is CASREAWDTEAFF. The CDR3 region has the DNA TGTGCCAGCAGAGAGGCCTGGGACACTGAAGCTTTCTTT.